This T cell receptor beta chain stems from a study of a mutant IDH1 vaccine in newly diagnosed glioma. Study as a whole: Administration of eight vaccinations to patients took place in weeks 1, 3, 5, 7, 11, 15, 19, 23. Investigators started vaccination 4-6 weeks after radiotherapy alone, or with temozolomide cycles. Treated individuals were around 62% male and about 38% female, averaging 40.4 years of age. Before enrollment, the patients had been treated with radiotherapy alone, temozolomide alone, or both together. Most of them had received both.

With 5 bases clipped from V and 8 bases from J, the junction kept 6 bases outside the gene matches. The germline CDR1 and CDR2 sequences are MNHNY and SVGAGI (reference sequence). The CDR3 consists of 13 residues. Time point meaning: week 5, during vaccination. Every vaccine dose comprised 300 ug of mutant IDH1 20-mer peptide plus topical imiquimod. Assay: immunoSEQ multiplex PCR; the TCRdb copy retains only in-frame clones and omits some. This table holds about 60,000 clones, around 84% found once. On this clone: Its cognate antigen is unknown.

The sample consisted of PBMCs, taken from a glioma patient whose treatment included an IDH1 peptide vaccine. The receptor's source is a woman aged 45-60 years with glioma. The V gene is TRBV6-6, the J gene TRBJ1-2; TRBD1 matches 9 bases. For the CDR3, the DNA is TGTGCCAGCAGTGGCGGGACAGGGCGAGGCTACACCTTC. Its protein is CASSGGTGRGYTF.